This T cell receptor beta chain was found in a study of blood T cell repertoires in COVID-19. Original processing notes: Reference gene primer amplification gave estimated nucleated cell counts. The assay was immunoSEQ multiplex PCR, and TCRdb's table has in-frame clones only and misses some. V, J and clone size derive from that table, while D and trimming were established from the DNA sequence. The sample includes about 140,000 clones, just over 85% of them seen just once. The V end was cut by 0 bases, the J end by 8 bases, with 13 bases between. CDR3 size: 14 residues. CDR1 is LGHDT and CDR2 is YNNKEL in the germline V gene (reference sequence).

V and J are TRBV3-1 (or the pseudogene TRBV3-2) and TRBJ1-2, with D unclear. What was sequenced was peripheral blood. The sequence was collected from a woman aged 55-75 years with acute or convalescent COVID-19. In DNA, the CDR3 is TGTGCCAGCAGCCAAGATCTTGAGGGTTCGGGCTACACCTTC. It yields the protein CASSQDLEGSGYTF.